The rows below give T cell receptor beta chains drawn from one sample of a study of T cell responses to AZD1222 COVID-19 vaccine. Measured with immunoSEQ multiplex PCR; TCRdb has only the in-frame clones, and not every one. This table holds more than 110,000 clones, around nine tenths found once. This specimen consisted of peripheral blood, obtained on day 0 of AZD1222 vaccination. The receptors derive from an adult in good health. CDR3s include the opening cysteine and the closing phenylalanine or tryptophan.

j_call: TRBJ2-3; v_call: TRBV4-1; cdr3_aa: CASSQPRDGASTDTQYF
j_call: TRBJ2-5; v_call: TRBV5-4; cdr3_aa: CASSLAGRETQYF
j_call: TRBJ1-1; v_call: TRBV6-5; cdr3_aa: CASSYNFEGATEAFF
j_call: TRBJ2-2; v_call: TRBV2; cdr3_aa: CASNRVPGGELFF
j_call: TRBJ1-6; v_call: TRBV21-1; cdr3_aa: CASSKGKKGSPYNSPLHF
j_call: TRBJ1-1; v_call: TRBV7-6; cdr3_aa: CASSLLDRGEMNTEAFF
j_call: TRBJ1-2; v_call: TRBV28; cdr3_aa: CASSLKNYGYTF
j_call: TRBJ1-1; v_call: TRBV2; cdr3_aa: CASSESEMNTEAFF
j_call: TRBJ2-1; v_call: TRBV6-5; cdr3_aa: CASIRGGALNEQFF
j_call: TRBJ1-1; v_call: TRBV20-1; cdr3_aa: CSASGAVSALMNTEAFF
j_call: TRBJ2-7; v_call: TRBV18; cdr3_aa: CASSHGTDYEQYF
j_call: TRBJ1-2; v_call: TRBV24-1; cdr3_aa: CATSDWVQTDGYTF
j_call: TRBJ2-7; v_call: TRBV6-1; cdr3_aa: CASSEIGGLGNEQYF
j_call: TRBJ2-7; v_call: TRBV2; cdr3_aa: CASRDPRSITYEQYF
j_call: TRBJ1-2; v_call: TRBV5-1; cdr3_aa: CASSPTATGNYGYTF
j_call: TRBJ1-3; v_call: TRBV6-5; cdr3_aa: CASRFNSGNTIYF
j_call: TRBJ2-5; v_call: TRBV2; cdr3_aa: CASSETAAKRETQYF
j_call: TRBJ2-5; v_call: TRBV27; cdr3_aa: CASSGDRVETQYF
j_call: TRBJ2-1; v_call: TRBV24-1; cdr3_aa: CATSGLGTDYNEQFF
j_call: TRBJ2-2; v_call: TRBV6-5; cdr3_aa: CASSYGTYTGELFF
j_call: TRBJ1-1; v_call: TRBV24-1; cdr3_aa: CATSPDGTEAFF
j_call: TRBJ2-7; v_call: TRBV5-5; cdr3_aa: CASSSGTGVVYEQYF